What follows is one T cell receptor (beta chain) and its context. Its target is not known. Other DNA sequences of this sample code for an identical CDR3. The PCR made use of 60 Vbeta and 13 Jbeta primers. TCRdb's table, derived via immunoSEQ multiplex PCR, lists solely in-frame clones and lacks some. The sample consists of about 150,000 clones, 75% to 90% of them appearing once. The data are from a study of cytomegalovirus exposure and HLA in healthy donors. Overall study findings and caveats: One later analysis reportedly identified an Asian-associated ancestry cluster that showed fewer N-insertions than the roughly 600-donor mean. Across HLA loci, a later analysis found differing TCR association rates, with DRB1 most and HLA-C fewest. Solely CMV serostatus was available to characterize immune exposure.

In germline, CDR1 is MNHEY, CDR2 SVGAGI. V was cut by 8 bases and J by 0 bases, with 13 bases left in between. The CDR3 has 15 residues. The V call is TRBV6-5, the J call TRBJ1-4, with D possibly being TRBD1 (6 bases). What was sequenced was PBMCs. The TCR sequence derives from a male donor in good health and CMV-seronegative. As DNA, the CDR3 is TGTGCCAGCTCGGCAGGGGATGCAACTAATGAAAAACTGTTTTTT. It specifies CASSAGDATNEKLFF.